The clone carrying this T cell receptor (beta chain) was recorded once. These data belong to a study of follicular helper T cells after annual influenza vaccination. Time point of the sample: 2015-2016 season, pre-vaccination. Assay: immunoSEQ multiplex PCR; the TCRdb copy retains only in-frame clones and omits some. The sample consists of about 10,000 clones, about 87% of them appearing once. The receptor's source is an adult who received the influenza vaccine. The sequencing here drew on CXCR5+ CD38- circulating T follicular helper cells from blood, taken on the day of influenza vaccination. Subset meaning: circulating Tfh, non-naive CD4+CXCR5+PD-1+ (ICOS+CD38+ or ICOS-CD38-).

This CDR3 reads CASSSTGPGNTIYF. The CDR3 region has the DNA TGTGCCAGCAGCTCGACAGGTCCTGGAAACACCATATATTTT. This chain connects TRBV11-2 to TRBJ1-3, with D perhaps matching TRBD1 (6 bases). Between the trimmed V and J ends, which lost 4 bases and 2 bases, there was a span of 9 bases. The CDR3 is made up of 14 amino acids. Germline lookup yields CDR1 SGHAT and CDR2 FQNNGV.